The 30 T cell receptor beta chains in this list originate from one sample, sequenced in a study of cytomegalovirus exposure and HLA in healthy donors. The primer mix had 60 Vbeta and 13 Jbeta primers. Sequencing was performed with immunoSEQ multiplex PCR; in TCRdb, only in-frame clones are kept and a portion is missing. Here the sample spans roughly 97,000 clones, approximately 80% being singletons. The sequenced sample consisted of PBMCs. These receptors all come from a woman between 40 and 50 years old in good health and CMV-seronegative.

The chain recombines TRBV28 with TRBJ2-5; D is unclear. The J call is doubtful: the DNA matches TRBJ2-7 better. The CDR3 extends over 15 amino acids. Germline V CDR1 and CDR2: MDHEN, SYDVKM. The CDR3 loop reads CASSLQGTVNHEQYF. CDR3 nucleotide sequence: TGTGCCAGCAGTTTACAAGGCACAGTTAATCACGAGCAGTACTTC.

CDR3 coding DNA: TGTGCCAGCAGCGTAGGGACAGTCTACAATGAGCAGTTCTTC. Protein product: CASSVGTVYNEQFF. The genes are TRBV5-5 and TRBJ2-1, with 7 bases identical to TRBD1. The ends lost 4 bases at V and 3 bases at J; junction bases unmatched: 4. The CDR3 sequence is 14 residues long. The germline V gene encodes CDR1 SGHKS and CDR2 YYEKEE (reference sequence). Filled out from reference TRBV5-5 and TRBJ2-1, the complete variable domain reads DAGVTQSPTHLIKTRGQQVTLRCSPISGHKSVSWYQQVLGQGPQFIFQYYEKEERGRGNFPDRFSARQFPNYSSELNVNALLLGDSALYLCASSVGTVYNEQFFGPGTRLTVL.

This clone turned up a few times. The chain combines TRBV7-2 with TRBJ2-7; 10 bases map to TRBD2. J lost 0 bases, V lost 3 bases, and 2 bases had no gene match. CDR3 length equals 15 residues. The germline V gene encodes CDR1 SGHTA and CDR2 FQGNSA. As DNA, the CDR3 is TGTGCCAGCAGCTTCCTAGCGGGAGTCTCCTACGAGCAGTACTTC. Its translation is CASSFLAGVSYEQYF.

The gene calls are TRBV6-5 and TRBJ2-7; 9 bases align to TRBD2. The CDR3 runs to 16 residues. CDR1 MNHEY and CDR2 SVGAGI come from the germline V gene. The V gene end was trimmed by 0 bases and the J gene end by 3 bases; junction bases not matched to a gene: 6. The CDR3 protein is CASSYSPLAGRYEQYF. Here the CDR3 DNA reads TGTGCCAGCAGTTACTCGCCCCTAGCGGGACGCTACGAGCAGTACTTC.

This chain uses TRBV5-1 with TRBJ2-3; TRBD2 might be the D (6 bases). Germline V gives CDR1 SGHRS, CDR2 YFSETQ. The V end lost 1 base, the J end lost 4 bases, and 19 bases lay between the germline ends. This CDR3 contains 17 residues. The CDR3 sequence is CASSLYSSSGGSDTQYF. Written as DNA, the CDR3 is TGCGCCAGCAGCTTGTACAGTTCAAGCGGAGGGTCAGATACGCAGTATTTT.

This clone was seen more than once but under ten times. The V and J genes are TRBV9 and TRBJ2-2; tentatively, D is TRBD1 (5 bases). V was cut by 2 bases and J by 4 bases, with 15 bases left in between. The CDR3 contains 16 residues. Germline V gene sequence: CDR1 SGDLS, CDR2 YYNGEE. As DNA, the CDR3 is TGTGCCAGCAGCGTTACCCAGGGTAGAAGCACCGGGGAGCTGTTTTTT. Its protein is CASSVTQGRSTGELFF.

This chain joins TRBV4-2 and TRBJ2-1; the D gene is possibly TRBD1 (6 bases). CDR3 size: 14 residues. The germline V gene encodes CDR1 LGHNA and CDR2 YNFKEQ. With 0 bases removed from V and 7 bases from J, the gap between germline ends came to 10 bases. CDR3 sequence reads: CASSQDNRANEQFF. The CDR3 DNA reads as TGTGCCAGCAGCCAAGATAACAGGGCAAATGAGCAGTTCTTC.

The chain carries TRBV19 and TRBJ2-1; 8 nucleotides line up with TRBD2. The V and J ends lost 5 bases and 4 bases, in that order; junction bases with no gene match: 7. The CDR3 is made up of 15 amino acids. Germline CDR1 and CDR2: LNHDA and SQIVND (reference sequence). CDR3 sequence (DNA): TGTGCCAGTAGTGGGGGGACTAGTGGTTACAATGAGCAGTTCTTC. It encodes CASSGGTSGYNEQFF.

The chain employs TRBV28 and TRBJ1-2; TRBD1 matches at 8 bases. Germline CDR1 reads MDHEN; CDR2 reads SYDVKM. CDR3 size: 15 residues. With 5 bases clipped from V and 4 bases from J, the junction kept 9 bases outside the gene matches. CDR3 bases: TGTGCCAGCAGTCCAACTCGGACAGGGCGCTATGGCTACACCTTC. This encodes CASSPTRTGRYGYTF.

The chain recombines TRBV28 with TRBJ2-7, with 7 positions matching TRBD2. The CDR3 loop spans 14 amino acids. CDR1 is MDHEN, CDR2 SYDVKM, per germline. V shed 6 bases, J shed 6 bases, and the junction held 11 bases outside the gene matches. The CDR3 sequence: CASRPGWGGSEQYF. CDR3 coding DNA: TGTGCCAGCAGACCCGGGTGGGGGGGATCCGAGCAGTACTTC.

The chain has TRBV5-1 and TRBJ1-1, with 7 bases fitting TRBD1. CDR1 and CDR2 from the germline V gene are SGHRS and YFSETQ. J was trimmed by 1 base and V by 8 bases; bases with no gene match: 11. This CDR3 is 15 amino acids long. The CDR3 protein is CASVDRDSKNTEAFF. Here the CDR3 DNA reads TGCGCCAGTGTCGACAGGGACTCGAAGAACACTGAAGCTTTCTTT. Filled out from reference TRBV5-1 and TRBJ1-1, the complete variable domain reads KAGVTQTPRYLIKTRGQQVTLSCSPISGHRSVSWYQQTPGQGLQFLFEYFSETQRNKGNFPGRFSGRQFSNSRSEMNVSTLELGDSALYLCASVDRDSKNTEAFFGQGTRLTVV.

The chain joins TRBV4-3 to TRBJ2-3; 8 bases map to TRBD2. Trimming cost V 5 bases and J 5 bases; bases outside gene matches: 6. The germline gives CDR1 LGHNA, CDR2 YSLEER. The CDR3 has 14 amino acids. CDR3 in DNA: TGCGCCAGCAGCGGCGGGAGGATAAGAGATACGCAGTATTTT. Translated, it gives CASSGGRIRDTQYF.

The genes are TRBV5-4 and TRBJ1-2; 9 bases line up with TRBD1. V lost 0 bases to trimming and J lost 6 bases; unmatched junction nucleotides: 3. From germline, CDR1 is SGHNT and CDR2 YYREEE (reference sequence). CDR3 size: 14 residues. DNA for the CDR3: TGTGCCAGCAGCTTGGGGGACAGGGAACATGGCTACACCTTC. Translation: CASSLGDREHGYTF.

V and J are TRBV15 and TRBJ2-1, with TRBD1 matching over 10 bases. The CDR3 is made up of 18 amino acids. Germline CDR1 and CDR2: LNHNV and YYDKDF (reference sequence). Trimming cost V 3 bases and J 6 bases; bases outside gene matches: 14. CDR3: CATSRPGQGGPLGNEQFF. The CDR3, as DNA: TGTGCCACCAGCAGGCCCGGACAGGGGGGACCTTTGGGCAATGAGCAGTTCTTC. The variable domain in full, with the rest retrieved from reference TRBV15 and TRBJ2-1, is DAMVIQNPRYQVTQFGKPVTLSCSQTLNHNVMYWYQQKSSQAPKLLFHYYDKDFNNEADTPDNFQSRRPNTSFCFLDIRSPGLGDTAMYLCATSRPGQGGPLGNEQFFGPGTRLTVL.

This chain connects TRBV10-3 to TRBJ2-7; 16 bases align to TRBD2. This CDR3 is built from 15 residues. CDR1 and CDR2 from the germline V gene are ENHRY and SYGVKD. Trimming at V came to 2 bases and at J to 9 bases, leaving 4 bases not matched to a gene. The CDR3 spells CAISEEGLAGGVQYF. Here the CDR3 DNA reads TGTGCCATCAGTGAGGAGGGACTAGCGGGAGGGGTGCAGTACTTC.

The rearrangement joins TRBV5-5 to TRBJ2-1, with 8 bases fitting TRBD2. The CDR3 consists of 14 residues. The germline V gene encodes CDR1 SGHKS and CDR2 YYEKEE (reference sequence). Trimming took 0 bases from V and 11 from J; bases not matched to a gene: 7. CDR3 sequence (DNA): TGTGCCAGCAGCTTGGAGGGGGAGCGGGAGAAGCAGTTCTTC. The encoded protein is CASSLEGEREKQFF.

V usage is TRBV9 and J usage is TRBJ2-7, with 8 bases matching TRBD2. This CDR3 spans 14 amino acids. The V segment lost 4 bases and the J segment 4 bases; nucleotides outside the gene matches: 7. Germline V gene sequence: CDR1 SGDLS, CDR2 YYNGEE. In DNA, the CDR3 is TGTGCCAGCAGCCTCTCGGGGGGGCCATACGAGCAGTACTTC. This gives the protein CASSLSGGPYEQYF.

The rearrangement joins TRBV18 to TRBJ2-6; TRBD1 might be the D (5 bases). Germline CDR1 is KGHSH and CDR2 is LQKENI. V was trimmed by 4 bases and J by 2 bases, leaving 12 bases between them. This CDR3 region has 16 residues. The CDR3 reads CASSLGVDTGANVLTF. CDR3 nucleotide sequence: TGTGCCAGCTCACTAGGGGTGGATACTGGGGCCAACGTCCTGACTTTC. Looking up the rest from reference TRBV18 and TRBJ2-6 gives the full variable domain: NAGVMQNPRHLVRRRGQEARLRCSPMKGHSHVYWYRQLPEEGLKFMVYLQKENIIDESGMPKERFSAEFPKEGPSILRIQQVVRGDSAAYFCASSLGVDTGANVLTFGAGSRLTVL.

A single count supports this clone. This chain connects TRBV7-2 to TRBJ2-3, with TRBD2 matching over 8 bases. Germline-derived CDR1 and CDR2 are SGHTA and FQGNSA. The CDR3 length is 16 residues. V lost 5 bases, J lost 2 bases, and 9 bases stayed unmatched. The CDR3 spells CASSLNGAGVTDTQYF. CDR3 DNA: TGTGCCAGCAGCCTTAACGGAGCGGGAGTCACAGATACGCAGTATTTT. Looking up the rest from reference TRBV7-2 and TRBJ2-3 gives the full variable domain: GAGVSQSPSNKVTEKGKDVELRCDPISGHTALYWYRQSLGQGLEFLIYFQGNSAPDKSGLPSDRFSAERTGGSVSTLTIQRTQQEDSAVYLCASSLNGAGVTDTQYFGPGTRLTVL.

The rearrangement links TRBV6-6 to TRBJ1-4; no firm D call. Trimming removed 5 bases from V and 2 bases from J, with 9 bases in between. Per germline, CDR1 MNHNY and CDR2 SVGAGI (reference sequence). This CDR3 region has 14 residues. Here the CDR3 DNA reads TGTGCCAGCAGTCTTAGCGGTACTAATGAAAAACTGTTTTTT. This sequence encodes CASSLSGTNEKLFF.

About this clone: This specimen includes other DNA sequences encoding the same CDR3. V is TRBV28 and J is TRBJ1-3, with D tentatively TRBD1 (5 bases). V was pared by 2 bases and J by 3 bases, with 8 bases between. Germline CDR1 reads MDHEN; CDR2 reads SYDVKM. CDR3 size: 14 residues. The CDR3 loop is CASSLGGGGNTIYF. As DNA, the CDR3 is TGTGCCAGCAGTTTAGGGGGAGGTGGAAACACCATATATTTT.

J is TRBJ2-3 and V is TRBV6-1; no clear D. The length of the CDR3 is 14 residues. The germline V gene has CDR1 MNHNS and CDR2 SASEGT. With 10 bases removed from V and 4 bases from J, the gap between germline ends came to 18 bases. This chain's CDR3 is CATHERFSSDTQYF. CDR3 coding DNA: TGTGCCACCCATGAGAGGTTTTCGTCAGATACGCAGTATTTT.

The chain employs TRBV27 and TRBJ2-7; 8 nucleotides agree with TRBD2. Germline lookup yields CDR1 MNHEY and CDR2 SMNVEV (reference sequence). The ends lost 4 bases at V and 3 bases at J; junction bases unmatched: 5. The CDR3 totals 14 residues. The CDR3 here is CASSSGSGGYEQYF. CDR3 DNA sequence: TGTGCCAGCAGTTCAGGCAGCGGGGGCTACGAGCAGTACTTC.

This sequence joins TRBV27 and TRBJ2-7; TRBD2 matches at 9 bases. Germline CDR1 is MNHEY and CDR2 is SMNVEV (reference sequence). The V and J ends lost 0 bases and 5 bases, in that order; junction bases with no gene match: 8. CDR3 length: 16 amino acids. Here the CDR3 reads CASSLSVASGTNEQYF. The CDR3 DNA sequence: TGTGCCAGCAGTTTATCGGTCGCTAGCGGGACGAACGAGCAGTACTTC.

The chain couples TRBV27 to TRBJ1-2; D call uncertain. CDR1 is MNHEY, CDR2 SMNVEV, per germline (reference sequence). V was clipped by 4 bases and J by 1 base, with 7 bases between them. The CDR3 has 13 residues. Here the CDR3 DNA reads TGTGCCAGCAGTTCCCTCTTTAACTATGGCTACACCTTC. Its protein product is CASSSLFNYGYTF.

This chain connects TRBV7-6 to TRBJ2-3; perhaps TRBD2 as D (5 bases). In germline, CDR1 is SGHVS, CDR2 FNYEAQ. The CDR3 has 16 amino acids. Between the trimmed V and J ends, which lost 2 bases and 3 bases, there was a span of 15 bases. The CDR3 DNA follows: TGTGCCAGCAGCTTAATTCTAGCATCCTCAACAGATACGCAGTATTTT. This codes for CASSLILASSTDTQYF.

V is TRBV11-2 and J is TRBJ2-6, with D unresolved. Trimming cost V 5 bases and J 5 bases, with 10 bases left between them. This CDR3 has 14 residues. The germline gives CDR1 SGHAT, CDR2 FQNNGV. The CDR3 region is CASSPLARANVLTF. In DNA, the CDR3 is TGTGCCAGCAGCCCCCTCGCGAGGGCCAACGTCCTGACTTTC.

This chain links TRBV5-4 with TRBJ1-1; D ambiguous. Trimming took off 2 bases at V and 0 bases at J, with 14 bases between the two ends. Germline-derived CDR1 and CDR2 are SGHNT and YYREEE (reference sequence). This CDR3 spans 16 amino acids. The CDR3 DNA reads TGTGCCAGCAGCTTCGCGGCCGGACTGATGAACACTGAAGCTTTCTTT. It codes for CASSFAAGLMNTEAFF.

The chain combines TRBV18 with TRBJ2-2; 7 bases map to TRBD1. Germline lookup yields CDR1 KGHSH and CDR2 LQKENI. V shed 1 base, J shed 6 bases, and the junction held 8 bases outside the gene matches. CDR3 length: 16 amino acids. CDR3 in DNA: TGTGCCAGCTCACCACAGACAGGGATAGGTGCCGGGGAGCTGTTTTTT. Its translation: CASSPQTGIGAGELFF.

The chain combines TRBV6-4 with TRBJ2-2, with a tentative D call TRBD2 (5 bases). This CDR3 spans 14 amino acids. V shed 2 bases and J shed 6 bases, with 10 bases lying between them. CDR1 and CDR2 from the germline V gene are MRHNA and SNTAGT. CDR3 coding DNA: TGTGCCAGCAGTGACCTGGGGAGTCCCGGGGAGCTGTTTTTT. Protein sequence: CASSDLGSPGELFF.